Listed below are T cell receptor beta chains from one sample, sequenced in a study of T cell responses to AZD1222 COVID-19 vaccine. Sequencing was performed with immunoSEQ multiplex PCR; in TCRdb, only in-frame clones are kept and a portion is missing. In the table there are about 85,000 clones, 70% to 90% of which are singletons. The sequencing used peripheral blood, collected on day 0 of AZD1222 vaccination. These receptors came from an adult in good health. CDR3s include the opening cysteine and the closing phenylalanine or tryptophan. The D gene is left open where the match is weak. Expanded clones are given a class, and other clones once, few, many or no size at all.

D	size	V	J	length	CDR3	DNA
TRBD1	-	TRBV19	TRBJ1-1	16	CASSPRDRVVNTEAFF	TGTGCCAGTAGTCCCCGGGACAGGGTGGTGAACACTGAAGCTTTCTTT
-	-	TRBV7-9	TRBJ1-3	15	CASSLDANSGNTIYF	TGTGCCAGCAGCTTGGACGCAAACTCTGGAAACACCATATATTTT
-	-	TRBV29-1	TRBJ1-1	14	CSVVGAGVNTEAFF	TGCAGCGTTGTGGGGGCTGGGGTGAACACTGAAGCTTTCTTT
-	-	TRBV5-1	TRBJ1-1	15	CASSLADSTNTEAFF	TGCGCCAGCAGCTTGGCCGACAGCACGAACACTGAAGCTTTCTTT
-	-	TRBV19	TRBJ1-6	15	CASSKDSPGHSPLHF	TGTGCCAGTAGTAAGGATAGTCCGGGGCATTCACCCCTCCACTTT
-	-	TRBV25-1	TRBJ1-3	16	CASSDFRQSSGNTIYF	TGTGCCAGCAGTGATTTCAGGCAGAGCTCTGGAAACACCATATATTTT
-	-	TRBV5-6	TRBJ2-3	11	CASSDGGTQYF	TGTGCCAGCAGCGATGGGGGTACGCAGTATTTT
-	few	TRBV6-2/TRBV6-3	TRBJ2-7	17	CASSYSIERSMAYEQYF	TGTGCCAGCAGTTACTCGATCGAGAGGTCCATGGCCTACGAGCAGTACTTC
TRBD2	-	TRBV19	TRBJ2-3	16	CASSTRLAGNSDTQYF	TGTGCCAGTAGTACCCGTCTAGCGGGCAATTCAGATACGCAGTATTTT
-	-	TRBV24-1	TRBJ1-2	15	CATSEPRGGADGYTF	TGTGCCACCAGTGAACCCCGAGGGGGGGCGGATGGCTACACCTTC
-	-	TRBV11-3	TRBJ2-5	13	CASSGGEAETQYF	TGTGCCAGCAGCGGGGGCGAGGCAGAGACCCAGTACTTC
TRBD1	-	TRBV6-5	TRBJ2-7	12	CASRTGEYEQYF	TGTGCCAGCAGGACAGGGGAATACGAGCAGTACTTC
-	-	TRBV5-6	TRBJ2-7	13	CASSLGLDTKQYF	TGTGCCAGCAGCTTGGGGCTAGACACAAAGCAGTACTTC
TRBD1	-	TRBV28	TRBJ1-5	14	CASSSPQGRQPQHF	TGTGCCAGCAGTTCCCCACAGGGGAGGCAGCCCCAGCATTTT
-	-	TRBV9	TRBJ1-1	15	CASSGRRMGVTEAFF	TGTGCCAGCAGCGGCCGGCGGATGGGGGTTACTGAAGCTTTCTTT
TRBD2	-	TRBV9	TRBJ2-2	18	CASSPSPAGGSNTGELFF	TGTGCCAGCAGCCCCAGCCCGGCGGGGGGATCGAACACCGGGGAGCTGTTTTTT
-	-	TRBV28	TRBJ2-1	13	CASSLAGYNEQFF	TGTGCCAGCAGTTTAGCGGGGTACAATGAGCAGTTCTTC
TRBD2	once	TRBV19	TRBJ2-3	17	CASSETSGGPRSDTQYF	TGTGCCAGTAGTGAGACTAGCGGGGGGCCGAGGTCAGATACGCAGTATTTT
TRBD2	-	TRBV7-3	TRBJ2-1	15	CASSLAGGHYNEQFF	TGTGCCAGCAGCTTAGCGGGAGGGCATTACAATGAGCAGTTCTTC
TRBD1	-	TRBV24-1	TRBJ2-1	16	CATSENRGLSYNEQFF	TGTGCCACCAGTGAAAACAGGGGTCTCTCCTACAATGAGCAGTTCTTC
TRBD2	-	TRBV9	TRBJ2-3	15	CASRPAGLRTDTQYF	TGTGCCAGCAGACCAGCGGGGTTAAGGACAGATACGCAGTATTTT
TRBD2	-	TRBV6-2/TRBV6-3	TRBJ2-7	15	CASSFETSGTYEQYF	TGTGCCAGCAGTTTCGAGACTAGCGGGACCTACGAGCAGTACTTC
-	-	TRBV6-5	TRBJ1-5	14	CASSQAGGGQPQHF	TGTGCCAGCAGTCAGGCTGGGGGCGGTCAGCCCCAGCATTTT
-	-	TRBV19	TRBJ1-4	14	CASSILGLDEKLFF	TGTGCCAGTAGTATTCTAGGTCTTGATGAAAAACTGTTTTTT
TRBD1	few	TRBV6-2/TRBV6-3	TRBJ2-7	15	CASSYSRDSSYEQYF	TGTGCCAGCAGTTACTCGAGGGACAGCTCCTACGAGCAGTACTTC
TRBD2	-	TRBV11-2	TRBJ2-1	15	CASSLAGLKNNEQFF	TGTGCCAGCAGTTTAGCGGGATTAAAAAACAATGAGCAGTTCTTC
-	-	TRBV18	TRBJ1-2	15	CASSPDKNTNYGYTF	TGTGCCAGCTCACCAGATAAAAATACTAACTATGGCTACACCTTC
TRBD1	few	TRBV11-3	TRBJ2-2	16	CASSKGGTGNTGELFF	TGTGCCAGCAGCAAAGGGGGGACAGGGAACACCGGGGAGCTGTTTTTT
-	-	TRBV28	TRBJ1-4	14	CASSFGGTNEKLFF	TGTGCCAGCAGTTTTGGTGGTACTAATGAAAAACTGTTTTTT
TRBD2	-	TRBV9	TRBJ2-3	16	CASSTRAGGRTDTQYF	TGTGCCAGCAGCACCCGAGCGGGAGGCCGCACAGATACGCAGTATTTT
TRBD2	-	TRBV6-4	TRBJ2-1	15	CASSDSTSGRNEQFF	TGTGCCAGCAGTGACTCTACTAGCGGGCGCAATGAGCAGTTCTTC
-	-	TRBV5-1	TRBJ1-4	14	CASSLAPETEKLFF	TGCGCCAGCAGCTTGGCGCCAGAAACTGAAAAACTGTTTTTT
-	-	TRBV10-1	TRBJ1-3	15	CASSRGNQGRNTIYF	TGCGCCAGCAGCCGCGGGAATCAGGGAAGAAACACCATATATTTT
-	-	TRBV5-1	TRBJ2-2	14	CASSFSANTGELFF	TGCGCCAGCAGCTTCTCTGCCAACACCGGGGAGCTGTTTTTT
TRBD1	few	TRBV27	TRBJ2-4	16	CASSPRPGQGKNIQYF	TGTGCCAGCAGTCCTAGACCTGGACAGGGAAAAAACATTCAGTACTTC
TRBD1	-	TRBV29-1	TRBJ1-1	12	CSVEQGTLEAFF	TGCAGCGTCGAACAGGGGACACTTGAAGCTTTCTTT
-	few	TRBV11-3	TRBJ1-6	13	CASSSGGKSPLHF	TGTGCCAGCAGCTCAGGCGGAAAGTCACCCCTCCACTTT
-	-	TRBV7-9	TRBJ2-1	14	CASSFGGAYNEQFF	TGTGCCAGCAGCTTTGGCGGGGCCTACAATGAGCAGTTCTTC